This section outlines one TCR beta chain sequence together with its context. This entry is derived from a study of ipilimumab plus nivolumab after autologous stem cell transplantation. The method was immunoSEQ multiplex PCR; TCRdb's version includes in-frame clones alone and lacks a portion of them. The sample contains some 24,000 clones, about 82% of which appear only once. J gave up 5 bases and V 2 bases, and 6 bases lay outside the gene matches. Germline lookup yields CDR1 MNHEY and CDR2 SMNVEV (reference sequence). This CDR3 has 14 residues. This chain links TRBV27 with TRBJ2-7; TRBD1 matches at 7 bases. This receptor was obtained from a male donor with diffuse large B-cell lymphoma. This sample comprised PBMCs, obtained in a trial of ipilimumab plus nivolumab as post-transplant consolidation. The CDR3 DNA follows: TGTGCCAGCAGTTTACTAGGGGGCTTGAACGAGCAGTACTTC. It is translated as CASSLLGGLNEQYF.